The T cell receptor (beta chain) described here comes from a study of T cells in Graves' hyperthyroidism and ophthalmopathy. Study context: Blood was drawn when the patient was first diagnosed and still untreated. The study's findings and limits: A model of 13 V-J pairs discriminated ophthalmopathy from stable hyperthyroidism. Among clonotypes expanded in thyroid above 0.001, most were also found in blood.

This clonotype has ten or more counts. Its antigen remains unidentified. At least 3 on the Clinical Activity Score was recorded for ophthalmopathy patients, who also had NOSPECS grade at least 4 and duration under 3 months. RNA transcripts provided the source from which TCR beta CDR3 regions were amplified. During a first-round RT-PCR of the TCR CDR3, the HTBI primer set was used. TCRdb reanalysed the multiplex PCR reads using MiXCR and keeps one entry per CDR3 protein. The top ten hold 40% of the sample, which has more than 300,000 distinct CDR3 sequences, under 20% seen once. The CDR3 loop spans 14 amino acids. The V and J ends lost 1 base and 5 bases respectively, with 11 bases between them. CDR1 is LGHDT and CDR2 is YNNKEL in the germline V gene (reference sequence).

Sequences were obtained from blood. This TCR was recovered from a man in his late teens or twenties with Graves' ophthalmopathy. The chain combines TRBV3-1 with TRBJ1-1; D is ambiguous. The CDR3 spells CASSQVPTVTEAFF. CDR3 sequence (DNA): TGTGCCAGCAGCCAAGTCCCCACAGTTACTGAAGCTTTCTTT.